Presented here are 9 T cell receptor beta chains from one specimen sequenced in a study of PD-L1 blockade in urothelial cancer. Time point meaning: pretreatment peripheral blood. TCRdb keeps only in-frame clones here, not all; method: immunoSEQ multiplex PCR. The sample lists fewer than 80,000 clones; approximately 80% were seen once. The specimen comprised PBMCs, sampled around atezolizumab (anti-PD-L1) treatment. These receptors were obtained from a man aged 70 or older with urothelial cancer.

The chain couples TRBV30 to TRBJ2-7; D is possibly TRBD1 (6 bases). Trimming pared 2 bases from V and 2 bases from J, leaving 13 bases between. The CDR3 totals 14 residues. CDR1 GTSNPN and CDR2 SVGIG come from the germline V gene (reference sequence). The CDR3: CAWSRGQRTYEQYF. Written as DNA, the CDR3 is TGTGCCTGGAGTAGGGGACAAAGGACCTACGAGCAGTACTTC.

The rearrangement links TRBV5-1 to TRBJ2-1; D may be TRBD2 (5 bases). This CDR3 comprises 16 residues. CDR1 is SGHRS and CDR2 is YFSETQ in the germline V gene. Trimming took 0 bases from V and 5 from J, leaving 15 bases between them. The CDR3: CASSLVALAVNNEQFF. The CDR3 coding sequence is TGCGCCAGCAGCTTGGTAGCTCTAGCCGTCAACAATGAGCAGTTCTTC. Together with reference TRBV5-1 and TRBJ2-1, the CDR3 gives the full variable domain: KAGVTQTPRYLIKTRGQQVTLSCSPISGHRSVSWYQQTPGQGLQFLFEYFSETQRNKGNFPGRFSGRQFSNSRSEMNVSTLELGDSALYLCASSLVALAVNNEQFFGPGTRLTVL.

The chain has TRBV5-4 and TRBJ1-4; 7 bases are shared with TRBD1. The CDR3 extends over 16 amino acids. V dropped 4 bases and J dropped 1; count of bases not matched to a gene: 7. From germline, CDR1 is SGHNT and CDR2 YYREEE (reference sequence). This CDR3 is CASSTDREKTNEKLFF. Written as DNA, the CDR3 is TGTGCCAGCAGCACCGACAGGGAGAAAACTAATGAAAAACTGTTTTTT.

This CDR3 is CASSATSGSETQYF. In DNA, the CDR3 is TGTGCCAGCAGCGCGACTAGCGGGAGTGAGACCCAGTACTTC. V is TRBV2 and J is TRBJ2-5; TRBD2 matches 12 bases. This CDR3 spans 14 amino acids. Germline CDR1 is SNHLY and CDR2 is FYNNEI. V dropped 6 bases and J dropped 5; count of bases not matched to a gene: 4.

The rearrangement links TRBV19 to TRBJ2-2, with a possible D match to TRBD1 (6 bases). CDR1 is LNHDA and CDR2 is SQIVND in the germline V gene (reference sequence). The V and J ends lost 7 bases and 0 bases respectively, with 12 bases between them. CDR3 size: 15 residues. The CDR3 DNA follows: TGTGCCAGTACTGGGGGCCCTTCGAACACCGGGGAGCTGTTTTTT. It specifies CASTGGPSNTGELFF.

The gene calls are TRBV6-4 and TRBJ1-1; TRBD1 matches 11 bases. Germline lookup yields CDR1 MRHNA and CDR2 SNTAGT. V dropped 6 bases and J dropped 5; count of bases not matched to a gene: 5. The CDR3 spans 14 residues. The CDR3 DNA reads as TGTGCCAGCAGGCGGACAGGGGGCGATACTGAAGCTTTCTTT. The encoded protein is CASRRTGGDTEAFF.

V usage is TRBV18 and J usage is TRBJ1-1, with 8 nucleotides matching TRBD1. The CDR3 contains 16 residues. J gave up 1 base and V 5 bases, and 9 bases lay outside the gene matches. Germline CDR1 reads KGHSH; CDR2 reads LQKENI. This CDR3 is CASSMRQGITNTEAFF. The CDR3 DNA reads as TGTGCCAGCTCAATGAGACAGGGGATAACGAACACTGAAGCTTTCTTT.

V and J are TRBV5-1 and TRBJ2-1; unclear D gene. The germline gives CDR1 SGHRS, CDR2 YFSETQ. With 1 base removed from V and 7 bases from J, the gap between germline ends came to 6 bases. There are 12 residues in the CDR3. The CDR3 here is CASSLLMNEQFF. The CDR3 DNA is TGCGCCAGCAGCTTGCTAATGAATGAGCAGTTCTTC.

The CDR3 DNA reads as TGTGCCACCTCCGAGACAGGTGGGGCGACAGATACGCAGTATTTT. Its translation: CATSETGGATDTQYF. The chain uses TRBV19 and TRBJ2-3; tentatively, D is TRBD1 (6 bases). Germline CDR1 and CDR2: LNHDA and SQIVND (reference sequence). The CDR3 extends over 15 amino acids. Trimming removed 10 bases at V and 3 bases at J, with 20 bases between.